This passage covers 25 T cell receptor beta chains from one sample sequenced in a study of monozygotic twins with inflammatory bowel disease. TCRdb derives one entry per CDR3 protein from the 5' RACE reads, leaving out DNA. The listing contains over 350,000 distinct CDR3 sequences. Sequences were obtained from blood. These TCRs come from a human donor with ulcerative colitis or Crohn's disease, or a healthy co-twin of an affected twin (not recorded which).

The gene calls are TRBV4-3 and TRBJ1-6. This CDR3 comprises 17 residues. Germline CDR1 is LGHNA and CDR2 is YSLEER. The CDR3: CASSPLDAGGRDSPLHF.

CDR3 residues: CASSPSSPDRIYGYTF. The gene calls are TRBV12-3 or TRBV12-4 and TRBJ1-2. The CDR3 runs to 16 residues.

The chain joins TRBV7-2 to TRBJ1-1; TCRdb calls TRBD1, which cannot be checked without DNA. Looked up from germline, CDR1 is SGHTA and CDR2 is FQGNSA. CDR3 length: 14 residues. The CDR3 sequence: CASSRGLLNTEAFF.

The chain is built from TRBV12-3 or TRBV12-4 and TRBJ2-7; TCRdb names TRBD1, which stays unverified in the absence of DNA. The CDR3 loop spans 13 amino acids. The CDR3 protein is CASRGGQRYEQYF.

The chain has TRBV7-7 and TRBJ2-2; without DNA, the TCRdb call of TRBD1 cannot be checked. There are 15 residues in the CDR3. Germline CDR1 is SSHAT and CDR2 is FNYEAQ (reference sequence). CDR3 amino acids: CASSFDRGTTGELFF.

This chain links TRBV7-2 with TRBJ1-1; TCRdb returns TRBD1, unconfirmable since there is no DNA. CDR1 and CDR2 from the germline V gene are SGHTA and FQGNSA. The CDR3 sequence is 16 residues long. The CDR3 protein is CASSRPRQGLNTEAFF.

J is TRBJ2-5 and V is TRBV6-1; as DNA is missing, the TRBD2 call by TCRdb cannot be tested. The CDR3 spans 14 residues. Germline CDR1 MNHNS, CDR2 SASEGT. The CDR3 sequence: CASGISGGLETQYF.

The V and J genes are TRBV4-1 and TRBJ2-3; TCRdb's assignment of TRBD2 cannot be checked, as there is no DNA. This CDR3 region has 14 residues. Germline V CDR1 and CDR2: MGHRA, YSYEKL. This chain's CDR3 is CASSVRAGTDTQYF.

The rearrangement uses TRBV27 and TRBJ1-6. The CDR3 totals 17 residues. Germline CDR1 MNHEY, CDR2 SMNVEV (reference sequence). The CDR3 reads CASSSSPGSSYNSPLHF.

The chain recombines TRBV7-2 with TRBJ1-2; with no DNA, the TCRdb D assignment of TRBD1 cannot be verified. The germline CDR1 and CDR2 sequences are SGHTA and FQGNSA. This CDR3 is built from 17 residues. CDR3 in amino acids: CASSLDRGRPYPWGYTF.

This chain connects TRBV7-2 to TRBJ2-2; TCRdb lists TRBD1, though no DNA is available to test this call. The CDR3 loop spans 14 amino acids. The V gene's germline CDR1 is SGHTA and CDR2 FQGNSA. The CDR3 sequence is CASKDRVGTGELFF.

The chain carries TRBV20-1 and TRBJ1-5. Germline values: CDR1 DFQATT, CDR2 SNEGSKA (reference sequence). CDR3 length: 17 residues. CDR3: CSARDWRGGGINQPQHF.

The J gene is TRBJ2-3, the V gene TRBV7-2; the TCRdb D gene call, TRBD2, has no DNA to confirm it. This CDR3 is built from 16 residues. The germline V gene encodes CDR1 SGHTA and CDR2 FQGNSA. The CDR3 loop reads CASSLGGGGLRDTQYF.

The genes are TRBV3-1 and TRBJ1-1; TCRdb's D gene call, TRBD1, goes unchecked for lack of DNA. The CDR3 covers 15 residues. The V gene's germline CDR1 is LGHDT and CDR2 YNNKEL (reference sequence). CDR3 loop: CASSQGLQGVSEAFF.

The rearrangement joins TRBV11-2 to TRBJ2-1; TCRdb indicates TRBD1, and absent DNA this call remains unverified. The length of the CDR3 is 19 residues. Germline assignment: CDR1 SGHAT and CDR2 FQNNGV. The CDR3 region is CASSPGAGRSLSSYNEQFF.

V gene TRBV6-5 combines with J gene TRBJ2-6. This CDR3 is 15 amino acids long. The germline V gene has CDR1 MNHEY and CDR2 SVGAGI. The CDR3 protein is CASSSTVSGANVLTF.

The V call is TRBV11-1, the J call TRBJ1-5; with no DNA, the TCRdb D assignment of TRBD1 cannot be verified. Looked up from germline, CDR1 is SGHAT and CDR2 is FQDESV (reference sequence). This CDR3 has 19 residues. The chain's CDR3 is CASSLAGQGRYTSNQPQHF.

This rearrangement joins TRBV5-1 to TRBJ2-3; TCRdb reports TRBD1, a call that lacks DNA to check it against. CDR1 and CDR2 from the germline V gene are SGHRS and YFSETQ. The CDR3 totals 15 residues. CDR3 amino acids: CASSLEPPPGDTQYF. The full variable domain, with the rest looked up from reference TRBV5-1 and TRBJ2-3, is KAGVTQTPRYLIKTRGQQVTLSCSPISGHRSVSWYQQTPGQGLQFLFEYFSETQRNKGNFPGRFSGRQFSNSRSEMNVSTLELGDSALYLCASSLEPPPGDTQYFGPGTRLTVL.

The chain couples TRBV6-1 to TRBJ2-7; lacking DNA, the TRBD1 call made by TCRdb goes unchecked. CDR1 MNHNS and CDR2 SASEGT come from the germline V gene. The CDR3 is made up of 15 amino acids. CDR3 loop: CASSRSRDRVGEQYF.

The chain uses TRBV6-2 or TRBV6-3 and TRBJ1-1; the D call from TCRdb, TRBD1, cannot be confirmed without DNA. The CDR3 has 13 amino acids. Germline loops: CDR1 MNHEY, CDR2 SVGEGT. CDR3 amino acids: CASSWTQNTEAFF.

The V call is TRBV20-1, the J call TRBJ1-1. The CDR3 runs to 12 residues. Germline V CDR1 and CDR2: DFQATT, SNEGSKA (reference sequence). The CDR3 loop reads CSARRANTEAFF.

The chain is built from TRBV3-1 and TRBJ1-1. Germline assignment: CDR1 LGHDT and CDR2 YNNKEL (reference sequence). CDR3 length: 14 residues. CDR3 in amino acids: CASSQGPSNTEAFF.

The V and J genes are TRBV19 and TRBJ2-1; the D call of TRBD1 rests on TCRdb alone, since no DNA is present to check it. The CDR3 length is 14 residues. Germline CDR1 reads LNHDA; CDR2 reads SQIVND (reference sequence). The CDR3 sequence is CASSRRGQDNEQFF.

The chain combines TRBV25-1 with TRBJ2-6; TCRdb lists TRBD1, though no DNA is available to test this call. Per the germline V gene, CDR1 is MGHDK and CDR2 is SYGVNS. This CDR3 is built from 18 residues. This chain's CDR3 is CASSEWGSTGTGANVLTF.

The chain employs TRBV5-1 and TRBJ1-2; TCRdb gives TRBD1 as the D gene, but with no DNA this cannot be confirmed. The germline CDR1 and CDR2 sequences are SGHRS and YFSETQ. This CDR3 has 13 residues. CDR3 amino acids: CASSVRTGDGYTF. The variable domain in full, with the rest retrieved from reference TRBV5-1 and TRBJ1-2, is KAGVTQTPRYLIKTRGQQVTLSCSPISGHRSVSWYQQTPGQGLQFLFEYFSETQRNKGNFPGRFSGRQFSNSRSEMNVSTLELGDSALYLCASSVRTGDGYTFGSGTRLTVV.